These T cell receptor beta chains were read from a single sample in a study of blood T cell repertoires in COVID-19. The table came from immunoSEQ multiplex PCR; TCRdb's copy has only in-frame clones and leaves some out. The sample lists about 87,000 clones, more than 85% seen once, with about 5% in the top ten. Sequencing was carried out using peripheral blood. The receptors were sampled from a man aged 35-49 years with acute or convalescent COVID-19. Each CDR3 is given with its conserved first and last residue. A D gene is named only where the DNA matches it firmly. Only some rows state a clone size, as once, few, many or a class for expanded clones.

j_call | v_call | clone_size | d_call | cdr3_length | cdr3_nt | cdr3_aa
TRBJ2-2 | TRBV4-2 | . | . | 14 | TGTGCCAGCAGCCAAACAGTGGAGGCCGGGGAGCTGTTTTTT | CASSQTVEAGELFF
TRBJ2-4 | TRBV2 | . | TRBD2 | 13 | TGTGCCAGCAGTAAACAAGAGACTAGCCCCCAGTACTTC | CASSKQETSPQYF
TRBJ2-7 | TRBV19 | once | TRBD1 | 13 | TGTGCCAGTAGTGCGGACAGGGAGGACGAGCAGTACTTC | CASSADREDEQYF
TRBJ1-6 | TRBV9 | . | TRBD1 | 14 | TGTGCCAGCAGGACCGGGACAGGGTACTCACCCCTCCACTTT | CASRTGTGYSPLHF
TRBJ1-1 | TRBV3-1/TRBV3-2 | . | . | 15 | TGTGCCAGCAGCCTTGAGGGCCTGGGGAACACTGAAGCTTTCTTT | CASSLEGLGNTEAFF
TRBJ2-1 | TRBV5-1 | . | . | 13 | TGCGCCAGCACCCCCCCCCACTACAATGAGCAGTTCTTC | CASTPPHYNEQFF
TRBJ1-1 | TRBV6-1 | . | TRBD1 | 15 | TGTGCCAGCAGTGATCGGACAGGGTCGGACACTGAAGCTTTCTTT | CASSDRTGSDTEAFF
TRBJ1-2 | TRBV10-2 | . | . | 16 | TGCGCCAGCAGTGAGCCCGGAGGCGGTTACAAGGGCGGCTACACCTTC | CASSEPGGGYKGGYTF
TRBJ1-4 | TRBV19 | . | . | 15 | TGTGCCAGTAGTATATTAAGGCCCATCGGGGAAAAACTGTTTTTT | CASSILRPIGEKLFF
TRBJ2-7 | TRBV4-1 | . | . | 17 | TGCGCCAGCAGCCACATGGGAGGACTATCTCTACGCTCCGAGCAGTACTTC | CASSHMGGLSLRSEQYF
TRBJ1-1 | TRBV6-6 | . | . | 14 | TGTGCCAGCAGTATCCGCGGGATGAACACTGAAGCTTTCTTT | CASSIRGMNTEAFF
TRBJ2-5 | TRBV11-3 | . | TRBD1 | 14 | TGTGCCAGCAGCCTCTCCGACAGGGAAGAGACCCAGTACTTC | CASSLSDREETQYF
TRBJ1-4 | TRBV29-1 | . | . | 16 | TGCAGCGTTGTGGAGGGCGGGGTTGCAACTAATGAAAAACTGTTTTTT | CSVVEGGVATNEKLFF
TRBJ1-5 | TRBV29-1 | . | . | 12 | TGCAGCGTTGGGGGGGGCGGTCAGCCCCAGCATTTT | CSVGGGGQPQHF
TRBJ2-2 | TRBV5-6 | . | . | 16 | TGTGCCAGCAGCTTACGGAACGGGGTTAAAATCGGGGAGCTGTTTTTT | CASSLRNGVKIGELFF
TRBJ2-7 | TRBV7-2 | . | . | 14 | TGTGCCAGCAGCCCCCGGGCGGGAAACTACGAGCAGTACTTC | CASSPRAGNYEQYF
TRBJ1-6 | TRBV12-3/TRBV12-4 | . | . | 11 | TGTGCCAGCAGTCTTAATTCACCCCTCCACTTT | CASSLNSPLHF
TRBJ2-6 | TRBV4-1 | . | . | 17 | TGCGCCAGCAGCCAAGTTGCCAGTCGGGCTGGGGCCAACGTCCTGACTTTC | CASSQVASRAGANVLTF
TRBJ1-2 | TRBV24-1 | . | TRBD1 | 14 | TGTGCCACCAGTGATCAGGGGGCGGGATATGGCTACACCTTC | CATSDQGAGYGYTF
TRBJ2-3 | TRBV27 | . | TRBD2 | 15 | TGTGCCAGCAGTCCAACTAGCGGGCCCACAGATACGCAGTATTTT | CASSPTSGPTDTQYF
TRBJ2-5 | TRBV11-2 | few | . | 16 | TGTGCCAGCAGCTCCATCGACAGGGGAGGGGGAGAGACCCAGTACTTC | CASSSIDRGGGETQYF
TRBJ2-4 | TRBV6-1 | once | TRBD2 | 20 | TGTGCCAGCAGTGAAGCGCCCGGACTAGCGGGAGGATGGGCCAAAAACATTCAGTACTTC | CASSEAPGLAGGWAKNIQYF
TRBJ2-1 | TRBV25-1 | . | . | 14 | TGTGCCAGCAGTGAAGGGGCTGAGAACAATGAGCAGTTCTTC | CASSEGAENNEQFF
TRBJ1-5 | TRBV24-1 | . | . | 14 | TGTGCCACCAGTGATTCCCCAGGTCATCAGCCCCAGCATTTT | CATSDSPGHQPQHF
TRBJ1-5 | TRBV19 | . | . | 15 | TGTGCCAGTAGTATCGGGGGTGCGGTCAATCAGCCCCAGCATTTT | CASSIGGAVNQPQHF
TRBJ1-6 | TRBV5-1 | . | . | 15 | TGCGCCAGCAGTTTGGACAACACCTATAATTCACCCCTCCACTTT | CASSLDNTYNSPLHF
TRBJ2-2 | TRBV2 | . | TRBD2 | 17 | TGTGCCAGCGGAGATGAACTAGCGCGGAGGAACACCGGGGAGCTGTTTTTT | CASGDELARRNTGELFF
TRBJ2-1 | TRBV19 | . | TRBD2 | 18 | TGTGCCAGTAGTATAGATCTGCTAGCGGTGGGGTCCTACAATGAGCAGTTCTTC | CASSIDLLAVGSYNEQFF
TRBJ1-5 | TRBV3-1/TRBV3-2 | . | . | 16 | TGTGCCAGCAGCCAAGATCTTTCCGGGGACAATCAGCCCCAGCATTTT | CASSQDLSGDNQPQHF